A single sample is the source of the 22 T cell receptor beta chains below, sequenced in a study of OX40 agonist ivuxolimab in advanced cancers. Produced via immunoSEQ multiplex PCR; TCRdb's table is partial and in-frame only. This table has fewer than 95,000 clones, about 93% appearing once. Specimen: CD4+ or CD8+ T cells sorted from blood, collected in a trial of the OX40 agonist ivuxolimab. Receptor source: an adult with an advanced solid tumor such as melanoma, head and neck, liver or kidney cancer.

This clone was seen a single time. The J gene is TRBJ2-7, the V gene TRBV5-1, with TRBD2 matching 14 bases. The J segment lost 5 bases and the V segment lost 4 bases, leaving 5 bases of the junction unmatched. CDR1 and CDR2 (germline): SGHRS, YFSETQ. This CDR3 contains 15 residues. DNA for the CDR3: TGCGCCAGCAGCCCGGGACTAGCGGGAGCCCACGAGCAGTACTTC. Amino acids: CASSPGLAGAHEQYF.

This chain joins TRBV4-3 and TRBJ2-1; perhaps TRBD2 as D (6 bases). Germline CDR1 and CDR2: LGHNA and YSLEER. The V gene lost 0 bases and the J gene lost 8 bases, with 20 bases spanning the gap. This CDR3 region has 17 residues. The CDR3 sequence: CASSQEKVLRLVDEQFF. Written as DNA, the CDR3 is TGCGCCAGCAGCCAAGAGAAGGTTTTGAGACTAGTGGATGAGCAGTTCTTC.

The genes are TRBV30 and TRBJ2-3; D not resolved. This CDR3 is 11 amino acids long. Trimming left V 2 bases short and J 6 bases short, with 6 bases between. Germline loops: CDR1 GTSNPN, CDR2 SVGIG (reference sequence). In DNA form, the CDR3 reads TGTGCCTGGAGTATAAGGGATACGCAGTATTTT. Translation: CAWSIRDTQYF.

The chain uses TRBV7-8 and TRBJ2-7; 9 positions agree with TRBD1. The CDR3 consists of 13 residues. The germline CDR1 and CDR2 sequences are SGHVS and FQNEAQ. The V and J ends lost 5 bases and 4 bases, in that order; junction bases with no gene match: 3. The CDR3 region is CASSRDREYEQYF. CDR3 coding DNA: TGTGCCAGCAGCCGGGACAGGGAGTACGAGCAGTACTTC.

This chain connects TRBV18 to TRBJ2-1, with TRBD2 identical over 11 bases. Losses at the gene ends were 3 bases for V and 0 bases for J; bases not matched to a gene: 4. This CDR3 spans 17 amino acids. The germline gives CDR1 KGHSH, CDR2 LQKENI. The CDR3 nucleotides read TGTGCCAGCTCACCCGCTAGCGGGAGGAGCTCCTACAATGAGCAGTTCTTC. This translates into CASSPASGRSSYNEQFF.

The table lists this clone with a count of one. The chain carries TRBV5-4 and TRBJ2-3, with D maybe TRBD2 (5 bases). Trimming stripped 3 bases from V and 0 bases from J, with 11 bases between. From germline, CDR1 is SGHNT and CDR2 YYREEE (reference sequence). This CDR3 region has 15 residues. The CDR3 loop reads CASSWRLGSTDTQYF. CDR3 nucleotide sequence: TGTGCCAGCAGCTGGAGGTTGGGCAGCACAGATACGCAGTATTTT.

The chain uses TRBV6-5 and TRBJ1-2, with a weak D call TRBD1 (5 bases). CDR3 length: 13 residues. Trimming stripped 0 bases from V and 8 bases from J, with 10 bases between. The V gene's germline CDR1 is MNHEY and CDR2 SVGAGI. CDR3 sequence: CASSYSPGTGYTF. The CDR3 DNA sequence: TGTGCCAGCAGTTACTCGCCAGGGACCGGCTACACCTTC.

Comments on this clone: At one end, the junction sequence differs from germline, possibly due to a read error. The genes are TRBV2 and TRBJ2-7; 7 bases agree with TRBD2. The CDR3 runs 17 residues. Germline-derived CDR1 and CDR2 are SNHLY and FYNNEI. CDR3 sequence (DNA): TGTGCCAGCACCCGTCTCTCGGGGGTGGGGGGGTCCTCCGAGCAGTACTTC. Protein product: CASTRLSGVGGSSEQYF.

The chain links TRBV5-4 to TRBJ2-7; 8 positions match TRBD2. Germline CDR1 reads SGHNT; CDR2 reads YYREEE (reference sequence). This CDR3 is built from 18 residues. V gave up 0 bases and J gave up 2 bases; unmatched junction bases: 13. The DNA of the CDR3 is TGTGCCAGCAGCTTGGACCCGGGACTAGAAAAGGGAACCTACGAGCAGTACTTC. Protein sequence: CASSLDPGLEKGTYEQYF.

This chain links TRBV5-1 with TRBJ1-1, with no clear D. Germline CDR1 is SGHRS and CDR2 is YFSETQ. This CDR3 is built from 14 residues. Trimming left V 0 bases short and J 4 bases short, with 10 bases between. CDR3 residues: CASSLVRVGTEAFF. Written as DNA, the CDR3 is TGCGCCAGCAGCTTGGTTAGGGTTGGCACTGAAGCTTTCTTT.

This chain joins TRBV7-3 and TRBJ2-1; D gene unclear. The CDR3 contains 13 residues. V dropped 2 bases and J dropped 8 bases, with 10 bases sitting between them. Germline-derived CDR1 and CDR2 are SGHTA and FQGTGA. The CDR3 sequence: CASSLFSQDEQFF. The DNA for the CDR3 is TGTGCCAGCAGCTTATTTTCCCAGGATGAGCAGTTCTTC.

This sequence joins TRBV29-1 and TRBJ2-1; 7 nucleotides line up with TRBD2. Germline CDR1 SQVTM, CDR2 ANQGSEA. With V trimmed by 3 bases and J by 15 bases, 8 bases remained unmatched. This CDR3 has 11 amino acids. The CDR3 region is CSVDTGRGWFF. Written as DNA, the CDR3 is TGCAGCGTTGACACGGGGAGGGGCTGGTTCTTC.

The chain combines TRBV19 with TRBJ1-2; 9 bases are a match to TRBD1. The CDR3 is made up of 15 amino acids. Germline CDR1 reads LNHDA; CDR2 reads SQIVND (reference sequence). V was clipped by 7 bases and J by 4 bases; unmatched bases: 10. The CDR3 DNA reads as TGTGCCAGTAAAGGGACAGGGTCAAATGTCTATGGCTACACCTTC. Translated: CASKGTGSNVYGYTF.

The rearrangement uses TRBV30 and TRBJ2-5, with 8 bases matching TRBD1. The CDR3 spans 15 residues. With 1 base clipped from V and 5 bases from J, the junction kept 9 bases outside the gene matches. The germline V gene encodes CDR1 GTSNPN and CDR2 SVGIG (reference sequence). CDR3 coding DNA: TGTGCCTGGAGTGCGGACAGGGTGGTTTTGGAGACCCAGTACTTC. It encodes CAWSADRVVLETQYF. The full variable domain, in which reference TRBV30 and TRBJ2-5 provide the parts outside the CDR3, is SQTIHQWPATLVQPVGSPLSLECTVEGTSNPNLYWYRQAAGRGLQLLFYSVGIGQISSEVPQNLSASRPQDRQFILSSKKLLLSDSGFYLCAWSADRVVLETQYFGPGTRLLVL.

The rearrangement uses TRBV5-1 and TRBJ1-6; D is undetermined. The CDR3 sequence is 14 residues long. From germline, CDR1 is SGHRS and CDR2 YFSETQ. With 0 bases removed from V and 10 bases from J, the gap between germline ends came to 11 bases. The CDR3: CASSLDAAGSPLHF. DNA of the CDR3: TGCGCCAGCAGCTTGGATGCCGCGGGCTCACCCCTCCACTTT.

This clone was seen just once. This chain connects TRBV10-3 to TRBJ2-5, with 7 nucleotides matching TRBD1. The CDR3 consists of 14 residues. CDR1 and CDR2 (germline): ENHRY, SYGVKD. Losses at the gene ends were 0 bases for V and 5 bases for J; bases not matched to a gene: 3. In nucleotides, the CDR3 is TGTGCCATCAGTGAGTCAGGGGGCTTTGAGACCCAGTACTTC. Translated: CAISESGGFETQYF.

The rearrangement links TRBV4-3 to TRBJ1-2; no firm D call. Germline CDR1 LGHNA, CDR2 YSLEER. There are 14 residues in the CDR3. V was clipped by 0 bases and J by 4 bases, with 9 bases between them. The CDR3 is CASSQDLAVYGYTF. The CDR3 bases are TGCGCCAGCAGCCAAGATTTAGCTGTCTATGGCTACACCTTC.

CDR3 amino acids: CAAGRGMNTEAFF. The CDR3 bases are TGTGCCGCGGGAAGGGGGATGAACACTGAAGCTTTCTTT. This chain joins TRBV28 and TRBJ1-1; TRBD1 might be the D (6 bases). V was shortened by 11 bases and J by 0 bases, with 13 bases between the two germline ends. The length of the CDR3 is 13 residues. Germline CDR1 MDHEN, CDR2 SYDVKM.

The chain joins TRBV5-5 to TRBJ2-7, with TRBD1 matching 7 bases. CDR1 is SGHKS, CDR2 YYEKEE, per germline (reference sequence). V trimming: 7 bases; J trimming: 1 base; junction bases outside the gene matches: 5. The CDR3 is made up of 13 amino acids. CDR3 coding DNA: TGTGCCAGCGGGGACAGTGGTTCCTACGAGCAGTACTTC. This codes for CASGDSGSYEQYF.

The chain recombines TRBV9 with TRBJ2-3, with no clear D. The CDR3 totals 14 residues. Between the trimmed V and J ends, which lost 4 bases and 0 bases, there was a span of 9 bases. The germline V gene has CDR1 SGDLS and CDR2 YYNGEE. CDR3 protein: CASSPRPSTDTQYF. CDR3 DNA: TGTGCCAGCAGCCCCAGACCTAGCACAGATACGCAGTATTTT.

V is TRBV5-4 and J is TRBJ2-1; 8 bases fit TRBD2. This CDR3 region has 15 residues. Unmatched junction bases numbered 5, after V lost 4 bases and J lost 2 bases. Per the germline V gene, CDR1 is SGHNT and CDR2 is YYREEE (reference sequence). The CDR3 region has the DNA TGTGCCAGCAGCCGGAGCGGGAGTCCCTACAATGAGCAGTTCTTC. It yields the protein CASSRSGSPYNEQFF.

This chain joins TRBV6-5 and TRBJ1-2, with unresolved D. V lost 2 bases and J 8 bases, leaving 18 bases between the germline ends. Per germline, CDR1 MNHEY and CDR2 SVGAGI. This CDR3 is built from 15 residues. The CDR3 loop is CASSYQDGPGWGYTF. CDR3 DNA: TGTGCCAGCAGTTACCAGGACGGTCCCGGCTGGGGCTACACCTTC.